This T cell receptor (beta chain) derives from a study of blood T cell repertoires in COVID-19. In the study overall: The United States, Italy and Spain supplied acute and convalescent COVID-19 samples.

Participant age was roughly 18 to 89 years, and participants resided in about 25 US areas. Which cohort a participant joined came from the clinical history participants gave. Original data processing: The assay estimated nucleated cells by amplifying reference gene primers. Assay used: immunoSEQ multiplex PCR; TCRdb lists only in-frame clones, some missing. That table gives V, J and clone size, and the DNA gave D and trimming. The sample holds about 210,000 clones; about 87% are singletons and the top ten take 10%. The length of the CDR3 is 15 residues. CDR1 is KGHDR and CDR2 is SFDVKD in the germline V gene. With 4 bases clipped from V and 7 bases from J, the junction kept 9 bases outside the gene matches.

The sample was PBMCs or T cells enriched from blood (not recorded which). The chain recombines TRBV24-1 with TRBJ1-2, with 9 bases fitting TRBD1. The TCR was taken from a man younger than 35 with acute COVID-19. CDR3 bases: TGTGCCACCAGTGACCCGGGACAGGGCCTCCGTGGCTACACCTTC. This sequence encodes CATSDPGQGLRGYTF.